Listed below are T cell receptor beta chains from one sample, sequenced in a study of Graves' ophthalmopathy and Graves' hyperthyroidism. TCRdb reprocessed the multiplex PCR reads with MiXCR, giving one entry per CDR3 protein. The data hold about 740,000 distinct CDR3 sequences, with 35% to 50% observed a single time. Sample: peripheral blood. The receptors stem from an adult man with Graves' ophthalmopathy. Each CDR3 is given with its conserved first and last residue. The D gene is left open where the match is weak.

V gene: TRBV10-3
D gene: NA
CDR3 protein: CAISEDYEQYYTF

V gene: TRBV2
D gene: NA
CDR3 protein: CASSSSGTKSYEQYF

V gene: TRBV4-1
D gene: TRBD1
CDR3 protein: CATGQGVNTEAFF

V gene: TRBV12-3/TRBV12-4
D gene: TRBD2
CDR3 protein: CAGRSGGQYTGELFF

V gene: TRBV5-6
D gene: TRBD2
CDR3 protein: CASSLGPVTGGRAYEQYF

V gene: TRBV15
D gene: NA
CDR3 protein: CATSRDYGAYPSGNTIYF

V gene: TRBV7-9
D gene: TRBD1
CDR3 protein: CATAGGPNTEAFF

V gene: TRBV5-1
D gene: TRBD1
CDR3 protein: CASSWGTGVNSPLHF

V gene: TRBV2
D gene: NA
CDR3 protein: CASSYGRGSSYEQCF

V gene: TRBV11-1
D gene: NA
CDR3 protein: CASSAGDTNYTF

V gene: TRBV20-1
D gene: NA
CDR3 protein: CSALGGNYGYTF

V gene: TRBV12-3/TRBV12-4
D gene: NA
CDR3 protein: CASSNFAGSEQYF

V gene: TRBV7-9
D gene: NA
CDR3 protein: CASSLAGNTEAFF

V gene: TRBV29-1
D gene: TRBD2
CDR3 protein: CSVDRLAGGYEQYF

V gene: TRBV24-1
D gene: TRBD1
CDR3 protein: CATSVSRDSGDTQYF

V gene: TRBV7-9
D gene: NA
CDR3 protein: CASSFAEGGELFF

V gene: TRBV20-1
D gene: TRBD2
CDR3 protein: CSARKLAGATYEQYF

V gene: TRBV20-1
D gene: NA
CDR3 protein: CSASGYTRGGTEAFF

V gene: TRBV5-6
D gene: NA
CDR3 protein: CASSLVWRGNTEAFF

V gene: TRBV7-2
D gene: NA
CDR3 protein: CASREGMTNEKLFF

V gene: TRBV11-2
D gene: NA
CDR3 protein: CASSPRRDTSYEQYF

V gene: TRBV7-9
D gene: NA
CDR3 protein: CASSAWTGETQHF

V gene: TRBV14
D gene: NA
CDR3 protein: CASSSARDSVEQYF

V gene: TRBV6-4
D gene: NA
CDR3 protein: CASSRDSWETQYF

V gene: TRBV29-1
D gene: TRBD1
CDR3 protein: CSVARDRRAFF

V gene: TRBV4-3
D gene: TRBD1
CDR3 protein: CASSQDTNRGRSYTF

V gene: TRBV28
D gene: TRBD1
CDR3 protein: CASLGQGEETQYF

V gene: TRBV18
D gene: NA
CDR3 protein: CASSPPPGAGGTEAFF

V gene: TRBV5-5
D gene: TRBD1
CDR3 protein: CASSWQGQGLYEQYF

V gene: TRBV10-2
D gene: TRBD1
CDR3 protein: CASSADRANGYTF

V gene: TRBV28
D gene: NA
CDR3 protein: CASNRDQPQHF

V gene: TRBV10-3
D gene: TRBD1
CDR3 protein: CAISQDRVDGYTF

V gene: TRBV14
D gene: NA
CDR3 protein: CASSWPGETQYF

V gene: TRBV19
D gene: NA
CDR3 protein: CASVARTNGYTF

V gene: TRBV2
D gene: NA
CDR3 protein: CASSPGRDSTEAFF

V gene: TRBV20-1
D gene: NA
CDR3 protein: CSARTDLTGGYTF

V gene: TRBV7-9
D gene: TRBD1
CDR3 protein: CASSFTLPGGAVYGYTF

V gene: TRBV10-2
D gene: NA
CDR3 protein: CASSEQGPWELFF

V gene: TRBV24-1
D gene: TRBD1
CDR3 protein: CATSDPDRGYGYTF

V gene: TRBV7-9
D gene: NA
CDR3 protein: CASSVGASQETQYF

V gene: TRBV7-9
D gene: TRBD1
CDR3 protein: CASSSGNRGLWETQYF

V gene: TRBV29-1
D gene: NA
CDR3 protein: CSVAPFNSLGNTGAFF

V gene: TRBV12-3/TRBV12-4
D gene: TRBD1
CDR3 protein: CASSSTGGSRGYTF

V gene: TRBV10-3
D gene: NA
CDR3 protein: CASSASGTSREKLFF

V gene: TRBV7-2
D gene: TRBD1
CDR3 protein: CASSRPGQGPGGESYTF

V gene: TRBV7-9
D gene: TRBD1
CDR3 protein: CASSPGQDKVGANVLTF

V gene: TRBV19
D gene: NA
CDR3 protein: CASSMRASRNQPQHF

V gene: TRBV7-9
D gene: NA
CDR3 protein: CASSPGLLAFF

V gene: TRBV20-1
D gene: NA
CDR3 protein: CSASLRHYGYTF

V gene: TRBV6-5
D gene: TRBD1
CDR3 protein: CASTSTGGTTYEQYF

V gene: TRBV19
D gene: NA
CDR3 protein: CASSMAEYGYTF

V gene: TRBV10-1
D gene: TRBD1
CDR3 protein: CASSRGTGGQETQYF

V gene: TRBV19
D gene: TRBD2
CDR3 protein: CASSIRLAGKNEQFF

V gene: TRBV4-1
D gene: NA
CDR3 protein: CASSQDRAGYGYTF

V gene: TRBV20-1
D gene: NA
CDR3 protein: CSARTGRITGELFF

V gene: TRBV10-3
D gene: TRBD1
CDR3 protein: CAISGDRTDRGGEQYF